The T cell receptor beta chain described here comes from a study of T cells in localized non-small cell lung cancer. CDR1 SGHTA and CDR2 FQGNSA come from the germline V gene. The CDR3 is 16 amino acids. J gave up 5 bases and V 5 bases, and 6 bases lay outside the gene matches. The method was immunoSEQ multiplex PCR; TCRdb's version includes in-frame clones alone and lacks a portion of them. The sample lists approximately 61,000 clones, roughly 90% seen once, with about 5% in the top ten. The receptor comes from a woman aged 40 to 75 with stage I lung adenocarcinoma. Material: peripheral blood, obtained before any cancer treatment. The chain combines TRBV7-2 with TRBJ2-1, with 13 nucleotides matching TRBD2. As DNA, the CDR3 is TGTGCCAGCAGCCCCCCCGGGACTAGCGGGGACAATGAGCAGTTCTTC. Protein sequence: CASSPPGTSGDNEQFF.